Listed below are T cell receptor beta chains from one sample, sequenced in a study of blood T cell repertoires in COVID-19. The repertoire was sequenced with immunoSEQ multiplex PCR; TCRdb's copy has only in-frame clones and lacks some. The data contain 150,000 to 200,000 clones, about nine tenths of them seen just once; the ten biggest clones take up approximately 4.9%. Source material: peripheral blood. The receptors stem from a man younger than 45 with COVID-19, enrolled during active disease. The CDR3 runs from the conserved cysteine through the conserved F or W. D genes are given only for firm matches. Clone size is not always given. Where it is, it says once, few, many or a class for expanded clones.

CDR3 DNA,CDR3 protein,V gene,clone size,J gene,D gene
TGTGCCAGCTCACCGTCGACTACCACAGATACGCAGTATTTT,CASSPSTTTDTQYF,TRBV18,NA,TRBJ2-3,NA
TGTGCCAGCAGCCTACCTGACTCCTACAATGAGCAGTTCTTC,CASSLPDSYNEQFF,TRBV28,NA,TRBJ2-1,NA
TGTGCCAGCAGCTTAACACAGGGTAGCAATCAGCCCCAGCATTTT,CASSLTQGSNQPQHF,TRBV7-2,NA,TRBJ1-5,NA
TGTGCCAGCAGCTTAACGGGGGCAGGCACCTACGAGCAGTACTTC,CASSLTGAGTYEQYF,TRBV7-3,NA,TRBJ2-7,NA
TGCGCCAGCAGCCAAAACCCCTGGACAGGGGGTGATCAGCCCCAGCATTTT,CASSQNPWTGGDQPQHF,TRBV4-1,NA,TRBJ1-5,TRBD1
TGTGCCAGCAGCCCTATCCGGCACGGGAACTCCTACGAGCAGTACTTC,CASSPIRHGNSYEQYF,TRBV7-9,NA,TRBJ2-7,NA
TGTGCCAGTAGTACCTCACTAGCGGGGGGGGATACGCAGTATTTT,CASSTSLAGGDTQYF,TRBV19,NA,TRBJ2-3,TRBD2
TGTGCCAGCAGCCGACCCCCGGGACAGGGGGAAGCTTTCTTT,CASSRPPGQGEAFF,TRBV13,NA,TRBJ1-1,TRBD1
TGCGCCAGCAGCCAAGGACAGGGTGTAGGGAACACTGAAGCTTTCTTT,CASSQGQGVGNTEAFF,TRBV4-1,NA,TRBJ1-1,TRBD1
TGTGCCAGCAGCACCAGGACCCGGGACAGCTACGAGCAGTACTTC,CASSTRTRDSYEQYF,TRBV6-2/TRBV6-3,once,TRBJ2-7,TRBD1
TGTGCCACCAGTGAGGGTGGACAGGGGGCAGCCAAAAACATTCAGTACTTC,CATSEGGQGAAKNIQYF,TRBV24-1,NA,TRBJ2-4,TRBD1
TGTGCCAGCAAAAAGAGAACAGGGGACGAGCAGTACTTC,CASKKRTGDEQYF,TRBV7-2,NA,TRBJ2-7,TRBD1
TGTGCCAGCAGTCCCCCCAGGGTCCCTAACTATGGCTACACCTTC,CASSPPRVPNYGYTF,TRBV28,NA,TRBJ1-2,NA
TGTGCCAGCGGGCGTCCCTACGAGCAGTACTTC,CASGRPYEQYF,TRBV11-2,NA,TRBJ2-7,NA
TGTGCCAGCTCACCAACGCGGGGGGACGAGCAGTTCTTC,CASSPTRGDEQFF,TRBV18,once,TRBJ2-1,TRBD2
TGTGCCAGCTCAGGAAACTGGGGGCGGAACACTGAAGCTTTCTTT,CASSGNWGRNTEAFF,TRBV18,NA,TRBJ1-1,NA
TGTGCCAGCTCACCAACCAAACGGGGAACCTACGAGCAGTACTTC,CASSPTKRGTYEQYF,TRBV18,NA,TRBJ2-7,NA
TGTGCCAGCAGTTTATTCCTCAATCAGCCCCAGCATTTT,CASSLFLNQPQHF,TRBV28,once,TRBJ1-5,NA
TGTGCCAGCAGTTATCCCGGGACAGAGAATTCCCTCGCAGGCTTT,CASSYPGTENSLAGF,TRBV28,NA,TRBJ1-1,TRBD1
TGTGCCAGCAGCATTGACACGTCCACTGAAGCTTTCTTT,CASSIDTSTEAFF,TRBV5-4,NA,TRBJ1-1,NA
TGTGCCACCAGTGACCCTCTGGGACAGGGATATGGGGCCAACGTCCTGACTTTC,CATSDPLGQGYGANVLTF,TRBV24-1,NA,TRBJ2-6,TRBD1
TGTGCCGCAGGTAGCGGGAGATCTTCCTACAATGAGCAGTTCTTC,CAAGSGRSSYNEQFF,TRBV2,NA,TRBJ2-1,TRBD2
TGTGCCATTGGACAGTCGAACACCGGGGAGCTGTTTTTT,CAIGQSNTGELFF,TRBV19,NA,TRBJ2-2,NA
TGTGCCAGCAGCGCCGGCACCTCGGGGACCCAGTACTTC,CASSAGTSGTQYF,TRBV9,NA,TRBJ2-5,NA
TGTGCCAGTAGTTTACTTGACAGGATGAACACTGAAGCTTTCTTT,CASSLLDRMNTEAFF,TRBV19,NA,TRBJ1-1,NA
TGTGCCAGCAGTTACTCACAGGGGACCTACGAGCAGTACTTC,CASSYSQGTYEQYF,TRBV6-6,NA,TRBJ2-7,TRBD1
TGTGCCAGCAGCTTAACGTCTGCGGATACGCAGTATTTT,CASSLTSADTQYF,TRBV7-3,NA,TRBJ2-3,NA
TGTGCCGCCCGGAGTGTGAACACTGAAGCTTTCTTT,CAARSVNTEAFF,TRBV19,NA,TRBJ1-1,NA
TGCGCCAGCAGCCAAGATTGGGGTTTCAGGGGTTCGAACACTGAAGCTTTCTTT,CASSQDWGFRGSNTEAFF,TRBV4-3,NA,TRBJ1-1,NA
TGTGCCAGCAGCCCTCCCAGGGACTATGGCTACACCTTC,CASSPPRDYGYTF,TRBV7-2,NA,TRBJ1-2,NA
TGCAGCGTTGGACACCTAACCTCCTACGAGCAGTACTTC,CSVGHLTSYEQYF,TRBV29-1,NA,TRBJ2-7,NA
TGTGCCAGCAGCCCCTATGACAGGAAAGGTCAGCCCCAGCATTTT,CASSPYDRKGQPQHF,TRBV27,NA,TRBJ1-5,NA
TGCGCCAGCAGCTCAGGGGGAACATATAATTCACCCCTCCACTTT,CASSSGGTYNSPLHF,TRBV5-1,few,TRBJ1-6,TRBD1
TGTGCCAGCAGTTACTCTACAGGGGAGTGGAGTACTGAAGCTTTCTTT,CASSYSTGEWSTEAFF,TRBV6-5,NA,TRBJ1-1,TRBD1
TGTGCCAGCAGCTTGTCACTAGCGGGAAGAAGCGGGGAGCTGTTTTTT,CASSLSLAGRSGELFF,TRBV5-4,once,TRBJ2-2,TRBD2
TGTGCCAGCAGTGAAGCCAAAGCCGGGACAGAGGCTAAAAAACTGTTTTTT,CASSEAKAGTEAKKLFF,TRBV6-1,NA,TRBJ1-4,TRBD1
TGTGCCAGCAGCCTCATAGCGGGGAGTTACACAGATACGCAGTATTTT,CASSLIAGSYTDTQYF,TRBV7-2,NA,TRBJ2-3,TRBD2
TGTGCCAGCAGTTTAGGGCGCAAGAACACTGAAGCTTTCTTT,CASSLGRKNTEAFF,TRBV28,NA,TRBJ1-1,NA
TGTGCCAGCCGCCTAGTAGGGGAAACCTACAATGAGCAGTTCTTC,CASRLVGETYNEQFF,TRBV18,NA,TRBJ2-1,NA
TGTGCCAGCAGCCAAGGACTGTACACAGATACGCAGTATTTT,CASSQGLYTDTQYF,TRBV4-2,NA,TRBJ2-3,NA
TGTGCCAGCAGTGCCGGGACAGGGGCGAACGAGCAGTACTTC,CASSAGTGANEQYF,TRBV6-6,NA,TRBJ2-7,TRBD1
TGTGCCAGCAGCTCCCGCGGGGAGACCCAGTACTTC,CASSSRGETQYF,TRBV11-3,NA,TRBJ2-5,NA
TGTGCCTGGAGTTACGGACTACTGAGGGGAGAGACCCAGTACTTC,CAWSYGLLRGETQYF,TRBV30,NA,TRBJ2-5,NA
TGTGCCAGCAGTGAAGTCAACAGCCCTTCACCCCTCCACTTT,CASSEVNSPSPLHF,TRBV2,NA,TRBJ1-6,NA
TGTGCCAGCAGTTTAGAAAACAGGGACACTGAAGCTTTCTTT,CASSLENRDTEAFF,TRBV28,NA,TRBJ1-1,NA
TGCGCCAGCAGCCGTATGGGGGGATCCGGGGAGCTGTTTTTT,CASSRMGGSGELFF,TRBV4-3,NA,TRBJ2-2,NA
TGTGCCAGCAGTTTACTCTCGGACAGGGGTACCGACTACACCTTC,CASSLLSDRGTDYTF,TRBV28,NA,TRBJ1-2,TRBD1
TGTGCCAGCAGCCAAGAAGAACTAGCGGGAGGGCCACGAGATGAGCAGTTCTTC,CASSQEELAGGPRDEQFF,TRBV4-2,NA,TRBJ2-1,TRBD2
TGTGCCAGCAGCTCGACCTCCCGGGACAGGGGGAATGAGCAGTTCTTC,CASSSTSRDRGNEQFF,TRBV11-3,NA,TRBJ2-1,TRBD1
TGCAGTGCTAGTGTGGTGAGTGAAACTGAAGCTTTCTTT,CSASVVSETEAFF,TRBV20-1,NA,TRBJ1-1,NA
TGTGCCAGCAGCTTAGCGGGAGTAATGACAGATACGCAGTATTTT,CASSLAGVMTDTQYF,TRBV6-2/TRBV6-3,NA,TRBJ2-3,TRBD2
TGTGCCAGCAGCTTAGCCCCTAGCGGGGTTAATGAGCAGTTCTTC,CASSLAPSGVNEQFF,TRBV7-6,NA,TRBJ2-1,TRBD2
TGTGCCAGCAGCCCGGGACAGGAGCCCTATGGCTACACCTTC,CASSPGQEPYGYTF,TRBV7-3,NA,TRBJ1-2,TRBD1
TGTGCCAGCAGCTTAGGTGGACAGGGGGCCTTCTACGAGCAGTACTTC,CASSLGGQGAFYEQYF,TRBV7-6,NA,TRBJ2-7,TRBD1
TGCGCCACCCAAAAAAGGCTATTGGCGGGAGGGCCTCGCAATGAGCAGTTCTTC,CATQKRLLAGGPRNEQFF,TRBV10-2,NA,TRBJ2-1,TRBD2